This T cell receptor (beta chain) derives from a study of blood T cell repertoires in COVID-19. Across the whole study: Collection of acute and convalescent COVID-19 samples took place in the United States, Italy and Spain. PBMCs, B-cell-depleted T cells, or T cells provided the cDNA or gDNA that made up the material.

Profiling relied on immunoSEQ multiplex PCR, and the TCRdb table lists in-frame clones only, not all of them. The table includes some 250,000 clones, more than 85% detected once. The CDR3 runs to 13 residues. Per germline, CDR1 DFQATT and CDR2 SNEGSKA (reference sequence). V was pared by 3 bases and J by 4 bases, with 12 bases between. The TCR was taken from a woman between 65 and 79 years old with active or convalescent COVID-19. V gene TRBV20-1 combines with J gene TRBJ2-5, with a possible D match to TRBD1 (6 bases). Sequenced: peripheral blood. This CDR3 reads CSASRGSLETQYF. The CDR3 nucleotides are TGCAGTGCTAGTAGGGGGAGCTTAGAGACCCAGTACTTC.